Listed here is a single T cell receptor beta chain. These data are taken from a study of blood T cell repertoires in COVID-19. Across the study: Researchers got acute and convalescent COVID-19 samples from the United States, Italy and Spain. Sample material is recorded as cDNA or gDNA derived from T cells, B-cell-depleted T cells, or PBMCs.

As handled by the study authors: How many nucleated cells were present was estimated from reference gene primer amplification. TCRdb's copy holds only in-frame clones and misses some; the assay was immunoSEQ multiplex PCR. V and J calls and clone size are given by that table; D and trimming were obtained from the DNA. Altogether about 180,000 clones are present, more than 70% being singletons, with the ten largest covering around 6.6%. From germline, CDR1 is LNHDA and CDR2 SQIVND (reference sequence). The CDR3 runs to 14 residues. V lost 5 bases and J lost 2, with 10 bases in between. The sample consisted of peripheral blood. This TCR came from a man between 50 and 59 years old with active or convalescent COVID-19. The rearrangement links TRBV19 to TRBJ1-5; D remains unclear. The CDR3 region has the DNA TGTGCCAGTAGTCGGGAGGGTCGCAATCAGCCCCAGCATTTT. It yields the protein CASSREGRNQPQHF.